These 15 T cell receptor beta chains originate from one sample sequenced in a study of chemoradiotherapy in HPV16-positive cancers. Measured with immunoSEQ multiplex PCR; TCRdb has only the in-frame clones, and not every one. The table has about 5,600 clones, 70% to 85% seen once. The specimen comprised tumor tissue, sampled from a patient who underwent chemoradiotherapy. These receptors were obtained from a human donor with HPV-associated anogenital cancer.

The gene calls are TRBV19 and TRBJ1-2; TRBD1 aligns across 7 bases. Germline trimming cut 4 bases from V and 4 bases from J; bases unmatched to any gene: 3. Germline CDR1 and CDR2: LNHDA and SQIVND (reference sequence). This CDR3 comprises 13 residues. The CDR3 sequence is CASSKTGRYGYTF. The DNA for the CDR3 is TGTGCCAGTAGTAAGACAGGGCGCTATGGCTACACCTTC.

The rearrangement uses TRBV6-5 and TRBJ1-1; D not certain. The CDR3 is 13 amino acids. Germline V gene lookup returns CDR1 MNHEY and CDR2 SVGAGI. Trimming shortened V by 6 bases and J by 4 bases, and 12 bases separated the two germline ends. Written as DNA, the CDR3 is TGTGCCAGCAGCCCGATCGTAGGCACTGAAGCTTTCTTT. It encodes CASSPIVGTEAFF.

This clone was counted once. The chain couples TRBV19 to TRBJ2-3; possible D gene TRBD2, 6 bases. V was cut by 10 bases and J by 9 bases, with 14 bases left in between. There are 11 residues in the CDR3. In germline, CDR1 is LNHDA, CDR2 SQIVND (reference sequence). CDR3: CATTRDGTQYF. The CDR3 nucleotides are TGTGCCACAACGCGGGACGGCACGCAGTATTTT.

The CDR3 protein is CASGENRVREQFF. DNA for the CDR3: TGTGCCAGTGGAGAGAACAGGGTACGGGAGCAGTTCTTC. The chain joins TRBV19 to TRBJ2-1, with D maybe TRBD1 (6 bases). Germline CDR1 reads LNHDA; CDR2 reads SQIVND (reference sequence). The V and J ends lost 8 bases and 10 bases respectively, with 18 bases between them. The CDR3 sequence is 13 residues long.

The rearrangement uses TRBV19 and TRBJ1-6, with TRBD1 as a possible D gene (6 bases). The V gene lost 8 bases and the J gene lost 5 bases, with 13 bases spanning the gap. The CDR3 has 14 residues. CDR1 and CDR2 (germline): LNHDA, SQIVND (reference sequence). The CDR3 nucleotides are TGTGCCAGTCAGGGGATTGTAGATAATTCACCCCTCCACTTT. Its protein product is CASQGIVDNSPLHF.

The J gene is TRBJ2-5, the V gene TRBV4-2; D remains ambiguous. The germline V and J ends were trimmed by 1 base and 2 bases, with 5 bases remaining between them. This CDR3 contains 13 residues. The germline V gene encodes CDR1 LGHNA and CDR2 YNFKEQ. The CDR3 sequence: CASSQGEQETQYF. The CDR3 coding sequence is TGTGCCAGCAGCCAAGGGGAACAAGAGACCCAGTACTTC.

The rearrangement uses TRBV29-1 and TRBJ1-2, with a tentative D call TRBD1 (5 bases). This CDR3 has 12 residues. V was trimmed by 6 bases and J by 8 bases, leaving 16 bases between them. Germline values: CDR1 SQVTM, CDR2 ANQGSEA. The CDR3 sequence is CSVGLSGNGYTF. The CDR3, as DNA: TGCAGCGTCGGGCTCTCAGGGAACGGCTACACCTTC.

This clone has a single count. This chain links TRBV6-1 with TRBJ1-4, with D unclear. The CDR3 totals 13 residues. Between the trimmed V and J ends, which lost 3 bases and 7 bases, there was a span of 9 bases. Germline CDR1 and CDR2: MNHNS and SASEGT. CDR3 sequence: CASSERRVEKLFF. CDR3 bases: TGTGCCAGCAGTGAGAGGCGGGTTGAAAAACTGTTTTTT.

This sequence joins TRBV5-4 and TRBJ1-2, with 9 bases that match TRBD1. Trimming cost V 3 bases and J 6 bases; bases outside gene matches: 3. This CDR3 is built from 13 residues. The V gene's germline CDR1 is SGHNT and CDR2 YYREEE (reference sequence). CDR3 coding DNA: TGTGCCAGCAGCTCCGGGACAGGGAATGGCTACACCTTC. Amino acids: CASSSGTGNGYTF.

This sequence joins TRBV15 and TRBJ1-4; D is unclear. Germline loops: CDR1 LNHNV, CDR2 YYDKDF (reference sequence). V lost 0 bases, J lost 1 base, and 6 bases lay in between. The CDR3 extends over 15 amino acids. This CDR3 is CATSREGRTNEKLFF. The DNA of the CDR3 is TGTGCCACCAGCAGAGAAGGGAGAACTAATGAAAAACTGTTTTTT. Together with reference TRBV15 and TRBJ1-4, the CDR3 gives the full variable domain: DAMVIQNPRYQVTQFGKPVTLSCSQTLNHNVMYWYQQKSSQAPKLLFHYYDKDFNNEADTPDNFQSRRPNTSFCFLDIRSPGLGDTAMYLCATSREGRTNEKLFFGSGTQLSVL.

This clone occurred a few times. V usage is TRBV14 and J usage is TRBJ2-7, with unresolved D. The CDR3 covers 12 residues. Germline loops: CDR1 SGHDN, CDR2 FVKESK. V lost 0 bases and J lost 5, with 5 bases in between. The CDR3 DNA is TGTGCCAGCAGCCAAGATTACGACGAGCAGTACTTC. Residues: CASSQDYDEQYF.

This clone was seen just once. The chain links TRBV4-1 to TRBJ1-1; tentatively, D is TRBD1 (5 bases). V dropped 4 bases and J dropped 5 bases, with 11 bases sitting between them. The germline V gene has CDR1 MGHRA and CDR2 YSYEKL. This CDR3 is 13 amino acids long. The chain's CDR3 is CASSLQWGTEAFF. In nucleotides, the CDR3 is TGCGCCAGCAGCCTACAATGGGGGACTGAAGCTTTCTTT.

This clone occurred a few times. The V and J genes are TRBV5-1 and TRBJ2-5; 13 positions match TRBD2. The CDR3 consists of 19 residues. J lost 4 bases, V lost 2 bases, and 14 bases had no gene match. Germline V gene sequence: CDR1 SGHRS, CDR2 YFSETQ. The CDR3: CASSLETSGGLGSRETQYF. The CDR3 DNA reads TGCGCCAGCAGCTTAGAGACTAGCGGGGGGTTGGGGTCTCGAGAGACCCAGTACTTC.

The chain employs TRBV1 and TRBJ1-4; whether TRBD1, the table's D call, matches the DNA was not checked. TRBV1 is shown as a pseudogene. The CDR3 length is 16 residues. The chain's CDR3 is CTSSRAGGFNNEKLFF. In DNA, the CDR3 is TGCACCAGCAGCCGGGCAGGGGGCTTCAATAATGAAAAACTGTTTTTT.

The chain is built from TRBV5-1 and TRBJ2-5; TRBD1 aligns across 12 bases. The J call is in doubt because the DNA end fits TRBJ2-7 better. CDR3 length: 16 amino acids. The germline gives CDR1 SGHRS, CDR2 YFSETQ. CDR3: CASSLVGGTGGSEQYF. The CDR3 coding sequence is TGCGCCAGCAGCTTGGTGGGGGGGACAGGGGGCTCCGAGCAGTACTTC.